These T cell receptor beta chains were read from a single sample in a study of spatial heterogeneity in lung cancer. TCRdb fed the 5' RACE reads into MiXCR, producing one record per CDR3 protein. This sample yields some 100,000 distinct CDR3 sequences, of which approximately 4.7% are seen a single time; about 20% belongs to the top ten. The material was lung tumor tissue, obtained at surgery. These receptors were taken from a male donor with early-stage non-small cell lung cancer. CDR3s include the opening cysteine and the closing phenylalanine or tryptophan. The D gene is left open where the match is weak. Clone size is shown for a subset of rows, as once, few, many or a class of expanded clone.

TRBV4-1	TRBJ2-1	many	NA	TGCGCCAGCAGCCAAGTTCCCGGGCCTACCTACAATGAGCAGTTCTTC	CASSQVPGPTYNEQFF
TRBV5-5	TRBJ2-7	many	NA	TGTGCCAGCAGCTTGGTACAGGCCTCCTACGAGCAGTACTTC	CASSLVQASYEQYF
TRBV6-5	TRBJ2-3	many	NA	TGTGCCAGCAGAACAACTCCTGGCAGGGGGCGAGCGGGATACACAGATACGCAGTATTTT	CASRTTPGRGRAGYTDTQYF
TRBV7-9	TRBJ1-5	many	NA	TGTGCCAGCAGCTTAGACTTCCCCCAGCATTTT	CASSLDFPQHF
TRBV7-9	TRBJ2-3	many	NA	TGTGCCAGCTCCCCCAGTCTAGATACGCAGTATTTT	CASSPSLDTQYF
TRBV28	TRBJ1-6	many	TRBD1	TGTGCCAGCAGTTGGGGATCACAGGGGGGAGAACCCCTCCACTTT	CASSWGSQGGEPLHF
TRBV20-1	TRBJ2-3	many	TRBD2	TGCAGTGCCCGACGCGCGGCGGGAGTTAGAGATACGCAGTATTTT	CSARRAAGVRDTQYF
TRBV18	TRBJ1-5	many	TRBD1	TGTGCCAGCGCGATCAACAGGGGACATAGCAATCAGCCCCAGCATTTT	CASAINRGHSNQPQHF
TRBV20-1	TRBJ1-2	few	NA	TGCAGTGCTAGAGATTCCGGCTCGGGGGACCCATACTATGGCTACACCTTC	CSARDSGSGDPYYGYTF
TRBV2	TRBJ2-6	NA	NA	TGTGCCAGCTCCCCGTGGGGGAGCGCCCCACCCGGGGCCAACGTCCTGACTTTC	CASSPWGSAPPGANVLTF
TRBV6-6	TRBJ2-1	many	NA	TGTGCCAGCAGTTCACTTGAACAACGTGGGCAGTTCTTC	CASSSLEQRGQFF
TRBV2	TRBJ2-4	NA	TRBD1	TGTGCCAGCAGGTTACAGGGGGTATGGGACATTCAGTACTTC	CASRLQGVWDIQYF
TRBV20-1	TRBJ1-1	many	NA	TGCAGTGCTCCGTTCTTAGGCACTGAAGCTTTCTTT	CSAPFLGTEAFF
TRBV7-9	TRBJ1-3	many	NA	TGTGCCAGCAGTCTAACCGCGGACACCATATATTTT	CASSLTADTIYF
TRBV3-1	TRBJ2-5	many	NA	TGTGCCAGCAGCCTTAAGTTAGCGACCCAGTACTTC	CASSLKLATQYF
TRBV28	TRBJ2-1	few	TRBD2	TGTGCCAGCAGTTTATGGGGGCTAGCGGGCCCGCAAATCCACAATGAGCAGTTCTTC	CASSLWGLAGPQIHNEQFF
TRBV20-1	TRBJ1-2	many	TRBD1	TGCAGTGCTAGAGACGACAGGGCCTATGGCTACACCTTC	CSARDDRAYGYTF
TRBV20-1	TRBJ1-1	many	TRBD1	TGCAGTGCTAGAGTCTGGGGGACAGGGGCTTCTGAAGCTTTCTTT	CSARVWGTGASEAFF
TRBV27	TRBJ2-6	many	NA	TGTGCCAGCAGTTTATCGTCTGGGGCCAACGTCCTGACTTTC	CASSLSSGANVLTF
TRBV7-8	TRBJ1-6	many	NA	TGTGCCAGCAGCTTAGAGACAGTAGATTCACCCCTCCACTTT	CASSLETVDSPLHF
TRBV27	TRBJ2-2	many	NA	TGTGCCAGCACCTGGGCGGGACGGAACACCGGGGAGCTGTTTTTT	CASTWAGRNTGELFF
TRBV20-1	TRBJ1-4	many	NA	TGCAGTGCGCCGCGCCGGGACACTGGGTTCGAAAAACTGTTTTTT	CSAPRRDTGFEKLFF
TRBV20-1	TRBJ2-2	NA	NA	TGCAGTGCTAGAGAGGACCACGGGGAGCTGTTTTTT	CSAREDHGELFF
TRBV21-1	TRBJ2-2	few	NA	TGTGCCAGCACATCAGGGACGGACACCGGGGAGCTGTTTTTT	CASTSGTDTGELFF
TRBV28	TRBJ2-1	many	NA	TGTGCCAGCAGTAACCTCCGGGACGGAGGCCACAATGAGCAGTTCTTC	CASSNLRDGGHNEQFF
TRBV28	TRBJ2-7	NA	TRBD1	TGTGCCAGCAACCAACCGGGACAGGGCCGTTTTGAGCAGTACTTC	CASNQPGQGRFEQYF
TRBV9	TRBJ2-2	many	NA	TGTGCCAGCAGCGGTGGATGGAGGGATTACACCGGGGAGCTGTTTTTT	CASSGGWRDYTGELFF
TRBV20-1	TRBJ2-3	NA	TRBD2	TGCAGTGCACCACGACTAGCGGCAGATACGCAGTATTTT	CSAPRLAADTQYF
TRBV6-1	TRBJ1-1	many	NA	TGTGCCAGCAGTGATGGGTTAGATAACGCTTTCTTT	CASSDGLDNAFF
TRBV28	TRBJ1-5	many	NA	TGTGCCAGCAGTTTGGAGGAGGGTCAGCCCCAGCATTTT	CASSLEEGQPQHF
TRBV7-9	TRBJ1-3	few	NA	TGTGCCAGCAGCTATGGGGGATGGCAAAACACCATATATTTT	CASSYGGWQNTIYF
TRBV20-1	TRBJ1-5	NA	NA	TGCAGTGCTAGAGATTTGGGGGTTGGTGGTCAGCCCCAGCATTTT	CSARDLGVGGQPQHF
TRBV28	TRBJ1-1	many	NA	TGTGCCAGCAGTTTTTCCTCATTATATGCGGGGGAAGCTTTCTTT	CASSFSSLYAGEAFF
TRBV20-1	TRBJ1-5	many	NA	TGCAGTGCTAGGAGGGGCAATCAGCCCCAGCATTTT	CSARRGNQPQHF
TRBV20-1	TRBJ1-1	few	NA	TGCAGTGCTAGACCTGGGGCCTACTCGACTGAAGCTTTCTTT	CSARPGAYSTEAFF
TRBV2	TRBJ1-1	many	NA	TGTGCCAGGGGGGGTGCGGTGAGCACTGAAGCTTTCTTT	CARGGAVSTEAFF
TRBV7-9	TRBJ2-1	many	NA	TGTGCCAGCAGATCTCGTGAGGCGCCCCTTCCCCGGGAGCAGTTCTTC	CASRSREAPLPREQFF
TRBV4-2	TRBJ1-1	many	NA	TGTGCCAGCAGCCAAGCTCGTTCTAGGAACACTGAAGCTTTCTTT	CASSQARSRNTEAFF
TRBV12-3/TRBV12-4	TRBJ1-3	many	NA	TGTGCCACCCTAGAGGTTGGAAACACCATATATTTT	CATLEVGNTIYF
TRBV3-1	TRBJ2-7	many	NA	TGTGCCAGCAGCCTGTCTGCTAGCGCCTTCTACGAGCAGTACTTC	CASSLSASAFYEQYF
TRBV28	TRBJ1-2	many	NA	TGTGCCAGCAGTATATCGTGGTTAGGCTACACCTTC	CASSISWLGYTF
TRBV6-5	TRBJ1-2	many	TRBD1	TGTGCCAGCCAACCTCCGGGACAGGGGTCCTACACCTTC	CASQPPGQGSYTF
TRBV12-3/TRBV12-4	TRBJ2-7	NA	NA	TGTGCCAGCAGTTACGGGCGGGCCGAGCAGTACTTC	CASSYGRAEQYF
TRBV28	TRBJ2-7	many	NA	TGTGCCAGCAGTTTATGGGGTTACGAGCAGTACTTC	CASSLWGYEQYF
TRBV7-9	TRBJ1-5	many	NA	TGTGCCAGCAGCTCAAACAGGGATGGGTACAATCAGCCCCAGCATTTT	CASSSNRDGYNQPQHF
TRBV5-6	TRBJ2-6	many	NA	TGTGCCAGCAGTTCGATCCGGGCCGACCTGTCTGGGGCCAACGTCCTGACTTTC	CASSSIRADLSGANVLTF
TRBV5-6	TRBJ2-3	many	NA	TGTGCCAGCAGCTTGGCCGGGACAACTAGCACAGATACGCAGTATTTT	CASSLAGTTSTDTQYF
TRBV20-1	TRBJ2-7	many	TRBD2	TGCAGTGCTAGCGCCAGGTCATGGCTAGCGGGAGTCGAGCAGTACTTC	CSASARSWLAGVEQYF
TRBV28	TRBJ2-3	many	NA	TGTGCCAGCAGTCCCCATTGGACCCGCGAGGAGGCAGATACGCAGTATTTT	CASSPHWTREEADTQYF
TRBV29-1	TRBJ1-2	many	NA	TGCAGCACCTACGCGGGGCTTACCTATGGCTACACCTTC	CSTYAGLTYGYTF
TRBV20-1	TRBJ2-3	NA	NA	TGCAGTGCTAGACAGGGTAGCACAGATACGCAGTATTTT	CSARQGSTDTQYF
TRBV27	TRBJ2-2	many	NA	TGTGCCAGCAGTTTGCTCGCTACCTACACCGGGGAGCTGTTTTTT	CASSLLATYTGELFF
TRBV10-3	TRBJ2-7	many	NA	TGTGCCTCGTCGGCCTCGCGTACTAGCTCCTACGAGCAGTACTTC	CASSASRTSSYEQYF